The 22 T cell receptor beta chains listed next were all sequenced from one sample in a study of blood T cell repertoires in COVID-19. Clones were read by immunoSEQ multiplex PCR, and TCRdb kept only the in-frame ones, dropping some. Among 200,000 to 250,000 clones listed, 75% to 90% were seen once. The sample was peripheral blood. Receptor source: a woman aged 25 to 39 who had recovered from COVID-19.

This clone showed up just once. The V and J genes are TRBV9 and TRBJ2-1; D uncertain. Germline V lookup: CDR1 SGDLS, CDR2 YYNGEE. Trimming stripped 4 bases from V and 0 bases from J, with 11 bases between. CDR3 length equals 15 residues. The CDR3 loop is CASSPELSSYNEQFF. CDR3 nucleotide sequence: TGTGCCAGCAGCCCAGAATTAAGCTCCTACAATGAGCAGTTCTTC. Looking up the rest from reference TRBV9 and TRBJ2-1 gives the full variable domain: DSGVTQTPKHLITATGQRVTLRCSPRSGDLSVYWYQQSLDQGLQFLIQYYNGEERAKGNILERFSAQQFPDLHSELNLSSLELGDSALYFCASSPELSSYNEQFFGPGTRLTVL.

The rearrangement uses TRBV13 and TRBJ2-3; 7 bases fit TRBD2. V trimming: 0 bases; J trimming: 2 bases; junction bases outside the gene matches: 5. In germline, CDR1 is PRHDT, CDR2 FYEKMQ (reference sequence). The CDR3 totals 16 residues. The CDR3 sequence: CASSLGLAGSTDTQYF. In DNA form, the CDR3 reads TGTGCCAGCAGCTTAGGGTTAGCGGGCTCCACAGATACGCAGTATTTT.

The genes are TRBV5-1 and TRBJ1-3; D is possibly TRBD1 (6 bases). V lost 4 bases, J lost 3 bases, and 23 bases lay in between. This CDR3 is 18 amino acids long. Germline V CDR1 and CDR2: SGHRS, YFSETQ. The CDR3 nucleotides are TGCGCCAGCAGCAGGAGTTACGGTCAGGGGAACATTGGAAACACCATATATTTT. This sequence encodes CASSRSYGQGNIGNTIYF.

V usage is TRBV3-1 (or the pseudogene TRBV3-2) and J usage is TRBJ1-2, with TRBD1 identical over 9 bases. This CDR3 has 16 residues. Trimming removed 2 bases from V and 3 bases from J; junction bases left unmatched: 7. Germline loops: CDR1 LGHDT, CDR2 YNNKEL (reference sequence). CDR3 nucleotide sequence: TGTGCCAGCAGCCAACCCGGGGACAGGGTTGACTATGGCTACACCTTC. Translated: CASSQPGDRVDYGYTF.

V gene TRBV27 combines with J gene TRBJ1-5; D remains unclear. V lost 3 bases and J 0 bases, leaving 6 bases between the germline ends. The CDR3 is 14 residues long. Germline V gene lookup returns CDR1 MNHEY and CDR2 SMNVEV (reference sequence). The CDR3 loop reads CASSFGVSNQPQHF. The CDR3 nucleotides read TGTGCCAGCAGTTTTGGAGTTAGCAATCAGCCCCAGCATTTT.

The chain links TRBV19 to TRBJ1-2; 8 nucleotides match TRBD1. The CDR3 consists of 16 residues. Germline V gives CDR1 LNHDA, CDR2 SQIVND (reference sequence). V shed 4 bases, J shed 0 bases, and the junction held 7 bases outside the gene matches. CDR3 nucleotides: TGTGCCAGTAGTACCAACGGACAGGGACCTAACTATGGCTACACCTTC. Its translation: CASSTNGQGPNYGYTF.

The chain combines TRBV19 with TRBJ2-1, with 12 bases matching TRBD2. The trim removed 5 bases at V and 8 bases at J, leaving 7 bases unmatched. Germline V gene data show CDR1 as LNHDA and CDR2 as SQIVND (reference sequence). This CDR3 region has 15 residues. Here the CDR3 reads CASSSPGLAGDEQFF. CDR3 nucleotide sequence: TGTGCCAGTAGTTCACCGGGACTAGCGGGCGATGAGCAGTTCTTC.

The chain carries TRBV13 and TRBJ2-1; D is uncertain. Germline values: CDR1 PRHDT, CDR2 FYEKMQ (reference sequence). V lost 5 bases, J lost 5 bases, and 28 bases lay in between. The CDR3 contains 19 residues. The chain's CDR3 is CASSPRSHGSLFTDNEQFF. The CDR3, as DNA: TGTGCCAGCAGCCCGAGGTCCCACGGCTCCCTTTTCACTGACAATGAGCAGTTCTTC.

This chain links TRBV7-6 with TRBJ2-2; perhaps TRBD2 as D (6 bases). V was clipped by 1 base and J by 5 bases, with 14 bases between them. The germline gives CDR1 SGHVS, CDR2 FNYEAQ. The CDR3 has 16 amino acids. CDR3 loop: CASSLGSRGETGELFF. The CDR3 DNA reads as TGTGCCAGCAGCTTAGGTTCGCGGGGAGAAACCGGGGAGCTGTTTTTT.

The chain combines TRBV3-1 (or the pseudogene TRBV3-2) with TRBJ1-6; 7 bases are a match to TRBD1. This CDR3 is 17 amino acids long. Trimming cost V 7 bases and J 0 bases; bases outside gene matches: 9. Germline-derived CDR1 and CDR2 are LGHDT and YNNKEL (reference sequence). In nucleotides, the CDR3 is TGTGCCAGCACCCCGGGACAGCTACACTCCTATAATTCACCCCTCCACTTT. Translation gives CASTPGQLHSYNSPLHF.

This chain uses TRBV30 with TRBJ2-1, with 10 bases identical to TRBD2. Germline V lookup: CDR1 GTSNPN, CDR2 SVGIG (reference sequence). V gave up 7 bases and J gave up 7 bases; unmatched junction bases: 10. CDR3 length equals 14 residues. The CDR3 spells CASKLAGLGNEQFF. In nucleotides, the CDR3 is TGTGCCTCCAAACTAGCGGGGCTTGGAAATGAGCAGTTCTTC.

V gene TRBV16 combines with J gene TRBJ1-6; D possibly corresponds to TRBD1 (5 bases). There are 14 residues in the CDR3. The ends were cut back, 2 bases at V and 3 bases at J, with 5 bases in the middle. Germline V gives CDR1 KGHSY, CDR2 FQNENV. The CDR3 protein is CASSQDSYNSPLHF. DNA of the CDR3: TGTGCCAGCAGCCAAGACAGCTATAATTCACCCCTCCACTTT.

This clone has just a few counts. The chain joins TRBV7-9 to TRBJ2-7, with TRBD1 as a possible D gene (6 bases). The V gene lost 1 base and the J gene lost 3 bases, with 10 bases spanning the gap. Germline-derived CDR1 and CDR2 are SEHNR and FQNEAQ (reference sequence). The length of the CDR3 is 14 residues. The CDR3 spells CASSLETGLYEQYF. For the CDR3, the DNA is TGTGCCAGCAGCTTAGAGACAGGCCTCTACGAGCAGTACTTC.

V usage is TRBV7-9 and J usage is TRBJ2-5; 8 bases align to TRBD1. CDR3 length equals 16 residues. Germline V gene lookup returns CDR1 SEHNR and CDR2 FQNEAQ (reference sequence). V lost 2 bases and J lost 2; bases outside the gene matches: 7. This CDR3 is CASSLLRDRQQETQYF. In DNA form, the CDR3 reads TGTGCCAGCAGCTTATTGCGGGACAGGCAGCAAGAGACCCAGTACTTC.

The chain links TRBV4-1 to TRBJ2-7, with a tentative D call TRBD1 (5 bases). V was trimmed by 0 bases and J by 2 bases, leaving 11 bases between them. CDR3 length equals 15 residues. Germline-derived CDR1 and CDR2 are MGHRA and YSYEKL. In nucleotides, the CDR3 is TGCGCCAGCAGCCAAGAGTCCGTAGGGGCCTACGAGCAGTACTTC. The encoded protein is CASSQESVGAYEQYF.

This clone was picked up one time. CDR3 loop: CASSLSQGAGYTF. In DNA form, the CDR3 reads TGTGCCAGCAGTTTGTCACAGGGGGCGGGCTACACCTTC. V usage is TRBV12-3 or TRBV12-4 and J usage is TRBJ1-2; 9 nucleotides agree with TRBD1. The CDR3 runs to 13 residues. The V and J ends lost 3 bases and 8 bases, in that order; junction bases with no gene match: 4.

The chain employs TRBV10-1 and TRBJ2-5, with unresolved D. The CDR3 sequence is 13 residues long. V was trimmed by 2 bases and J by 1 base, leaving 5 bases between them. CDR1 is WNHNN, CDR2 SYGVQD, per germline (reference sequence). The CDR3 spells CASSESLQETQYF. As DNA, the CDR3 is TGCGCCAGCAGTGAGAGCCTCCAAGAGACCCAGTACTTC.

The chain combines TRBV18 with TRBJ2-1; maybe TRBD1 (5 bases). With 3 bases removed from V and 4 bases from J, the gap between germline ends came to 10 bases. In germline, CDR1 is KGHSH, CDR2 LQKENI. The CDR3 covers 14 residues. DNA for the CDR3: TGTGCCAGCTCACCGCAGACAGATTACAATGAGCAGTTCTTC. Its translation is CASSPQTDYNEQFF.

The rearrangement uses TRBV5-1 and TRBJ1-3, with no clear D. There are 15 residues in the CDR3. Trimming shortened V by 3 bases and J by 4 bases, and 14 bases separated the two germline ends. Germline V CDR1 and CDR2: SGHRS, YFSETQ. The CDR3 DNA reads as TGCGCCAGCAGCTCAACAGCCGGTTCAGGAAACACCATATATTTT. It is translated as CASSSTAGSGNTIYF.

The chain is built from TRBV7-9 and TRBJ2-7; TRBD1 matches at 9 bases. The length of the CDR3 is 14 residues. The V gene's germline CDR1 is SEHNR and CDR2 FQNEAQ (reference sequence). Trimming at V came to 5 bases and at J to 0 bases, leaving 2 bases not matched to a gene. The CDR3 DNA reads as TGTGCCAGCAGCGGGACAGGGAGCTCCTACGAGCAGTACTTC. Amino acids: CASSGTGSSYEQYF.

The V and J genes are TRBV6-6 and TRBJ1-2; 9 bases align to TRBD1. Germline lookup yields CDR1 MNHNY and CDR2 SVGAGI (reference sequence). CDR3 length: 16 amino acids. Trimming removed 0 bases from V and 2 bases from J; junction bases left unmatched: 4. CDR3 sequence reads: CASSYSTGQGNYGYTF. In DNA, the CDR3 is TGTGCCAGCAGTTACTCGACGGGACAGGGAAACTATGGCTACACCTTC.

This CDR3 reads CASSLPGGNSPLHF. DNA of the CDR3: TGCGCCAGCAGCTTGCCAGGGGGGAATTCACCCCTCCACTTT. The V call is TRBV5-1, the J call TRBJ1-6, with 7 positions matching TRBD1. The CDR3 spans 14 residues. V was clipped by 1 base and J by 7 bases; unmatched bases: 2. Germline V gives CDR1 SGHRS, CDR2 YFSETQ.